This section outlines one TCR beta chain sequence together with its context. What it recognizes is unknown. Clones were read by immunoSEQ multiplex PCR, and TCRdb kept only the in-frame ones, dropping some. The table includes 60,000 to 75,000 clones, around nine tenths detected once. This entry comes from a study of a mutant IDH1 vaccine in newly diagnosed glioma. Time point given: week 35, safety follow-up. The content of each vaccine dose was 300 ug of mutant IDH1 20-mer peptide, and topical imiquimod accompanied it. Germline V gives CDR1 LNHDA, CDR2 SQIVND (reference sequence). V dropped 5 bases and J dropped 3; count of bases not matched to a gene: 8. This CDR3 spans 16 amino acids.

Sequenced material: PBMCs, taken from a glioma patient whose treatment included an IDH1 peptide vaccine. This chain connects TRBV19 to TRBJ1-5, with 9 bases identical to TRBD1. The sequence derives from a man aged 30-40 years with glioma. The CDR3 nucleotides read TGTGCCAGTAGTTCCTACACAGGGGGCTACAATCAGCCCCAGCATTTT. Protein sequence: CASSSYTGGYNQPQHF.